Below are 31 T cell receptor beta chains sequenced from a single sample in a study of CD8+CD57+ T cells in acquired aplastic anemia. Sequenced patients had shown CD8+CD57+ cell expansion by flow cytometry. CDR3 and TCR beta VDJ profiling relied on genomic DNA as the template. TCRdb re-called the reads through MiXCR, storing one row per CDR3 protein. The table records hundreds of thousands of distinct CDR3 sequences, approximately 82% of them present only once. Sample: sorted CD4+, CD8+, or CD8+CD57+ T cells (not recorded which) from PBMCs. The receptor source for this set is a human donor with aplastic anemia.

As for this clonotype: One junction end disagrees with the germline gene, perhaps due to a read error. The CDR3 sequence is CASSSDRPTPLSTEAFF. DNA of the CDR3: TGTGCCAGTAGCTCTGACAGGCCAACGCCGTTGAGCACTGAAGCTTTCTTT. This chain connects TRBV7-6 to TRBJ1-1, with D tentatively TRBD1 (6 bases). The CDR3 spans 17 residues. Per the germline V gene, CDR1 is SGHVS and CDR2 is FNYEAQ.

This clonotype has a single count. Since the CDR3 does not end with the conserved phenylalanine or tryptophan, this likely comes from a read error. No DNA is shown, since the ends of the CDR3 on it are uncertain; the CDR3 is the one TCRdb lists. The genes are TRBV7-2 and TRBJ2-3; TRBD1 is the table's D call and was not checked against the DNA. With termini counted, the CDR3 has 13 amino acids. Per germline, CDR1 SGHTA and CDR2 FQGNSA. This CDR3 reads CASVPVGGASLGY.

This chain uses TRBV7-2 with TRBJ2-6; D not resolved. CDR1 and CDR2 (germline): SGHTA, FQGNSA. V was shortened by 6 bases and J by 2 bases, with 8 bases between the two germline ends. The CDR3 contains 14 residues. The CDR3 DNA reads as TGTGCCAGCAGTTCCCGTCCTGGGGCCAACGTCCTGACTTTC. It specifies CASSSRPGANVLTF.

The J gene is TRBJ2-3, the V gene TRBV29-1, with a tentative D call TRBD1 (6 bases). The germline V gene encodes CDR1 SQVTM and CDR2 ANQGSEA. The CDR3 consists of 13 residues. Trimming left V 4 bases short and J 1 base short, with 9 bases between. CDR3 loop: CSVGQGRTDTQYF. CDR3 DNA sequence: TGCAGCGTTGGGCAGGGGCGCACAGATACGCAGTATTTT.

The J gene is TRBJ1-5, the V gene TRBV11-3, with a weak D call TRBD1 (5 bases). Germline assignment: CDR1 SGHNT and CDR2 YENEEA. The CDR3 covers 14 residues. Between the trimmed V and J ends, which lost 0 bases and 2 bases, there was a span of 5 bases. The CDR3 DNA reads as TGTGCCAGCAGCTTAGAAGGGGGCAATCAGCCCCAGCATTTT. Its protein product is CASSLEGGNQPQHF.

This clonotype was seen once. This chain joins TRBV25-1 and TRBJ2-3, with 10 positions matching TRBD2. The CDR3 covers 16 residues. The germline V gene has CDR1 MGHDK and CDR2 SYGVNS. V gave up 4 bases and J gave up 6 bases; unmatched junction bases: 10. Here the CDR3 reads CASSALAGAEMDTQYF. The CDR3 DNA reads TGTGCCAGCAGTGCCCTAGCGGGAGCGGAGATGGATACGCAGTATTTT.

This chain uses TRBV7-8 with TRBJ2-7; the D is unclear. Trimming removed 3 bases from V and 3 bases from J, with 24 bases in between. The CDR3 totals 18 residues. Germline V gene sequence: CDR1 SGHVS, CDR2 FQNEAQ. The CDR3 protein is CASSFAAGADAQYYEQYV. The CDR3 bases are TGTGCCAGCAGCTTTGCGGCAGGTGCCGATGCGCAGTACTACGAGCAGTACGTC.

The rearrangement joins TRBV2 to TRBJ2-3, with D hard to call. Trimming removed 3 bases at V and 3 bases at J, with 4 bases between. The germline V gene has CDR1 SNHLY and CDR2 FYNNEI. This CDR3 has 12 amino acids. The CDR3 coding sequence is TGTGCCAGCAGTGATGGGACAGATACGCAGTATTTT. As protein: CASSDGTDTQYF.

The rearrangement joins TRBV11-2 to TRBJ1-1, with 10 bases lining up with TRBD1. Germline-derived CDR1 and CDR2 are SGHAT and FQNNGV. The CDR3 spans 15 residues. Losses at the gene ends were 5 bases for V and 1 base for J; bases not matched to a gene: 4. The CDR3 DNA sequence: TGTGCCAGCAGCATAGGACAGGGGGGGAACACTGAAGCTTTCTTT. This codes for CASSIGQGGNTEAFF.

The genes are TRBV24-1 and TRBJ2-1; 11 bases are a match to TRBD2. The tail of the sequence fits TRBJ2-5 better, so the J call may be wrong. Germline V gene sequence: CDR1 KGHDR, CDR2 SFDVKD. CDR3 length equals 16 residues. CDR3 loop: CATSDNIAGGKETQYF. The CDR3 DNA sequence: TGTGCCACCAGTGATAACATAGCGGGGGGGAAAGAGACCCAGTACTTC.

This rearrangement joins TRBV7-9 to TRBJ1-2, with D unclear. The length of the CDR3 is 15 residues. The V gene lost 3 bases and the J gene lost 14 bases, with 25 bases spanning the gap. Looked up from germline, CDR1 is SEHNR and CDR2 is FQNEAQ (reference sequence). CDR3: CASSFERSGVSDETF. The CDR3 bases are TGTGCCAGCAGCTTTGAAAGAAGCGGGGTGAGCGATGAGACCTTC.

Points on this clonotype: One end of the junction is discordant with germline, which a read error may explain. The chain uses TRBV7-2 and TRBJ1-1; D unresolved. There are 15 residues in the CDR3. Germline lookup yields CDR1 SGHTA and CDR2 FQGNSA. Here the CDR3 DNA reads TGCGCCAGCAGCCAAGAACAGAGAAGCACAACTGAAGCTTTCTTT. Translating gives CASSQEQRSTTEAFF.

The gene calls are TRBV7-6 and TRBJ2-1; weak D call: TRBD2 (6 bases). The CDR3 runs 16 residues. Germline V CDR1 and CDR2: SGHVS, FNYEAQ. V gave up 0 bases and J gave up 12 bases, with 21 bases separating them. The CDR3 loop reads CASSLAPLARAPGQFF. As DNA, the CDR3 is TGTGCCAGCAGCTTAGCGCCGCTAGCGAGGGCCCCGGGGCAGTTCTTC. The full variable domain, its missing parts supplied by reference TRBV7-6 and TRBJ2-1, is GAGVSQSPRYKVTKRGQDVALRCDPISGHVSLYWYRQALGQGPEFLTYFNYEAQQDKSGLPNDRFSAERPEGSISTLTIQRTEQRDSAMYRCASSLAPLARAPGQFFGPGTRLTVL.

This clonotype was observed a few times. This chain's CDR3 is CAISESTVNSPLHF. The CDR3 region has the DNA TGTGCCATCAGTGAGAGCACAGTGAATTCACCCCTCCACTTT. The genes are TRBV10-3 and TRBJ1-6; D gene uncertain. V shed 2 bases and J shed 7 bases, with 9 bases lying between them. The CDR3 loop spans 14 amino acids. CDR1 is ENHRY and CDR2 is SYGVKD in the germline V gene.

The sample holds a few counts of this clonotype. A read error may be the cause here, since a much bigger clone is one base away. The rearrangement joins TRBV7-8 to TRBJ1-2; D is uncertain. Trimming cost V 0 bases and J 11 bases, with 22 bases left between them. In germline, CDR1 is SGHVS, CDR2 FQNEAQ. The CDR3 spans 16 residues. For the CDR3, the DNA is TGTGCCAGCAGCTTAGCGGGAGATCGCGATACGCAGTATTACACCTTC. The encoded protein is CASSLAGDRDTQYYTF.

This clonotype appeared a single time. The rearrangement uses TRBV2 and TRBJ1-2; 10 positions match TRBD1. This CDR3 is built from 16 residues. Per germline, CDR1 SNHLY and CDR2 FYNNEI. V trimming: 6 bases; J trimming: 3 bases; junction bases outside the gene matches: 10. The CDR3 bases are TGTGCCAGCAGGGCAGGGGACAGGGGCTTGGACTATGGCTACACCTTC. Its translation: CASRAGDRGLDYGYTF.

Concerning this clonotype: Because the CDR3's place on the DNA is in doubt, the DNA is left out and the CDR3 is given as listed by TCRdb. This sequence joins TRBV9 and TRBJ2-7. Germline V gene sequence: CDR1 SGDLS, CDR2 YYNGEE. The CDR3 adds up to 16 amino acids, both ends counted. The chain's CDR3 is CASSVRSDTQYFEQYV.

A remark on this clonotype: At one end the junction does not follow the germline gene, possibly because of a read error. This rearrangement joins TRBV7-3 to TRBJ2-5; D gene ambiguous. Germline V lookup: CDR1 SGHTA, CDR2 FQGTGA. This CDR3 spans 15 amino acids. The CDR3 coding sequence is TGTGCCAGCAGCTTAGCGCACGGCACAAAAGAGACCCGGTACTTC. As protein: CASSLAHGTKETRYF. The variable domain in full, with the rest retrieved from reference TRBV7-3 and TRBJ2-5, is GAGVSQTPSNKVTEKGKYVELRCDPISGHTALYWYRQSLGQGPEFLIYFQGTGAADDSGLPNDRFFAVRPEGSVSTLKIQRTERGDSAVYLCASSLAHGTKETRYFGPGTRLLVL.

A note on this clonotype: One end of the junction fails to match germline, which may point to a read error. This chain links TRBV7-2 with TRBJ2-3, with 9 bases matching TRBD2. The CDR3 loop spans 14 amino acids. CDR1 SGHTA and CDR2 FQGNSA come from the germline V gene. This CDR3 reads CASSSGLATSPQYF. The CDR3 DNA follows: TGTGCCAGCAGCTCGGGACTAGCCACATCACCGCAGTACTTT. Full variable domain (outside the CDR3, taken from reference TRBV7-2 and TRBJ2-3): GAGVSQSPSNKVTEKGKDVELRCDPISGHTALYWYRQSLGQGLEFLIYFQGNSAPDKSGLPSDRFSAERTGGSVSTLTIQRTQQEDSAVYLCASSSGLATSPQYFGPGTRLTVL.

This clonotype is categorized as medium-sized. This chain links TRBV29-1 with TRBJ2-1, with TRBD2 matching 7 bases. V gave up 4 bases and J gave up 9 bases; unmatched junction bases: 9. This CDR3 has 13 amino acids. CDR1 and CDR2 (germline): SQVTM, ANQGSEA. CDR3 nucleotides: TGCAGCGTTGTGGGCGGGGAGGGAGGTGAGCAGTTCTTC. This encodes CSVVGGEGGEQFF.

As regards this clonotype: Because the CDR3 is missing its conserved closing phenylalanine or tryptophan, this is likely a read error. The DNA is omitted, as the CDR3 cannot be located on it reliably, and the CDR3 follows TCRdb's listing. The V gene is TRBV2, the J gene TRBJ1-2; TRBD1, as called in the table, went unchecked against the DNA. The CDR3 region is 15 residues in length, termini included. The V gene's germline CDR1 is SNHLY and CDR2 FYNNEI. CDR3 sequence: CASSLTGGAEYGYGL.

The chain joins TRBV7-6 to TRBJ2-7, with unresolved D. The CDR3 spans 12 residues. Germline CDR1 reads SGHVS; CDR2 reads FNYEAQ. CDR3 amino acids: CASSLAPTDKHV. CDR3 in DNA: TGTGCCAGCAGCTTAGCCCCCACCGATAAGCACGTT.

The genes are TRBV9 and TRBJ2-1; D is undetermined. The CDR3 covers 15 residues. Looked up from germline, CDR1 is SGDLS and CDR2 is YYNGEE. The ends were cut back, 4 bases at V and 13 bases at J, with 24 bases in the middle. The CDR3 region is CASSIASAAYNSQFF. In DNA, the CDR3 is TGTGCCAGCAGCATAGCCAGCGCCGCCTACAATTCACAGTTCTTC.

The chain is built from TRBV5-4 and TRBJ1-1; D unresolved. CDR3 size: 15 residues. Trimming removed 1 base at V and 1 base at J, with 11 bases between. The germline V gene has CDR1 SGHNT and CDR2 YYREEE (reference sequence). In DNA form, the CDR3 reads TGTGCCAGCAGCTTGAATAAGCCAGGGAACACTGAAGCTTTCTTT. Amino acid sequence: CASSLNKPGNTEAFF. The full variable domain, its missing parts supplied by reference TRBV5-4 and TRBJ1-1, is ETGVTQSPTHLIKTRGQQVTLRCSSQSGHNTVSWYQQALGQGPQFIFQYYREEENGRGNFPPRFSGLQFPNYSSELNVNALELDDSALYLCASSLNKPGNTEAFFGQGTRLTVV.

This rearrangement joins TRBV20-1 to TRBJ2-1; 13 nucleotides match TRBD2. Germline V lookup: CDR1 DFQATT, CDR2 SNEGSKA (reference sequence). The CDR3 is 15 amino acids. V was clipped by 6 bases and J by 4 bases; unmatched bases: 6. The CDR3 is CSAWTSGSLYNEQFF. Here the CDR3 DNA reads TGCAGTGCATGGACTAGCGGGAGTTTGTACAATGAGCAGTTCTTC.

V usage is TRBV20-1 and J usage is TRBJ1-6, with TRBD1 matching 8 bases. Trimming removed 3 bases from V and 6 bases from J; junction bases left unmatched: 4. Per germline, CDR1 DFQATT and CDR2 SNEGSKA (reference sequence). The CDR3 extends over 14 amino acids. The CDR3 DNA sequence: TGCAGTGCTAGGGGGACAGGCGGTAATTCACCCCTCCACTTT. Translated, it gives CSARGTGGNSPLHF.

The table lists this clonotype with a few counts. Because it lacks the conserved phenylalanine or tryptophan at the end, this CDR3 is likely a read error. Because the CDR3's place on the DNA is in doubt, the DNA is left out and the CDR3 is given as listed by TCRdb. V usage is TRBV19 and J usage is TRBJ1-6. With termini counted, the CDR3 has 16 amino acids. Germline assignment: CDR1 LNHDA and CDR2 SQIVND (reference sequence). The CDR3 reads CASSIASGAYNEPFFV.

The chain is built from TRBV7-8 and TRBJ2-7; D uncertain. The ends were cut back, 3 bases at V and 1 base at J, with 22 bases in the middle. Germline V gene sequence: CDR1 SGHVS, CDR2 FQNEAQ. This CDR3 has 18 amino acids. This CDR3 is CASSFPPGRAAQSYEQYV. The CDR3 DNA follows: TGTGCCAGCAGCTTTCCTCCAGGCCGCGCAGCGCAGTCCTACGAGCAGTACGTC.

Concerning this clonotype: Since no conserved phenylalanine or tryptophan closes the CDR3, a read error is the likely cause. No DNA is shown, since the ends of the CDR3 on it are uncertain; the CDR3 is the one TCRdb lists. The V gene is TRBV7-9, the J gene TRBJ1-2. Including both end residues, the CDR3 is 13 amino acids long. Germline CDR1 and CDR2: SEHNR and FQNEAQ (reference sequence). The CDR3 here is CASSLSEKSYEQY.

In regard to this clonotype: A single base separates this from a much larger clone, so it may be a read error. The J gene is TRBJ2-1, the V gene TRBV27, with 12 bases fitting TRBD2. Germline V gives CDR1 MNHEY, CDR2 SMNVEV (reference sequence). The CDR3 runs to 13 residues. DNA of the CDR3: TGTGCCAGCAGTTTCGGACTAGCGGGAAGTCTGTCCTTC. Translation gives CASSFGLAGSLSF.

The V and J genes are TRBV15 and TRBJ2-5; either TRBD1 or TRBD2 may supply D (5 bases each). V was clipped by 3 bases and J by 2 bases, with 10 bases between them. The germline V gene has CDR1 LNHNV and CDR2 YYDKDF (reference sequence). The CDR3 loop spans 14 amino acids. CDR3 bases: TGTGCCACCAGCAGGGGACCCAGACAAGAGACCCAGTACTTC. This translates into CATSRGPRQETQYF.